What follows are 9 T cell receptor beta chains derived from one specimen sequenced in a study of T cells in Graves' hyperthyroidism and ophthalmopathy. Researchers amplified the TCR beta CDR3 regions from RNA transcripts. The HTBI primer set was used in a first-round RT-PCR of the TCR CDR3. From the multiplex PCR reads, TCRdb called clonotypes with MiXCR, one entry per CDR3 protein. The sample includes over 350,000 distinct CDR3 sequences, over 13% seen only once; the top ten take 28%. Sequencing was done on a sample of blood. All receptors come from a man aged 45-65 years with Graves' ophthalmopathy.

This clonotype appeared many times. V is TRBV6-1 and J is TRBJ1-1; D unclear. This CDR3 comprises 12 residues. Germline-derived CDR1 and CDR2 are MNHNS and SASEGT. Deletions cut 6 bases from V and 4 bases from J, with 9 bases between. This CDR3 is CASSRIGTEAFF. CDR3 in DNA: TGTGCCAGCAGCAGGATTGGCACTGAAGCTTTCTTT.

This clonotype occurred a few times. The chain recombines TRBV27 with TRBJ1-2, with 7 bases lining up with TRBD1. The J segment lost 2 bases and the V segment lost 5 bases, leaving 20 bases of the junction unmatched. Germline V CDR1 and CDR2: MNHEY, SMNVEV (reference sequence). The CDR3 sequence is 19 residues long. The CDR3 bases are TGTGCCAGCAGTAAACAACAGGGGCACCCTCCCTCCGGGAACTATGGCTACACCTTC. Protein product: CASSKQQGHPPSGNYGYTF.

This clonotype has a count of ten or more. The rearrangement uses TRBV20-1 and TRBJ2-3, with TRBD2 matching over 11 bases. Per the germline V gene, CDR1 is DFQATT and CDR2 is SNEGSKA (reference sequence). V gave up 6 bases and J gave up 4 bases; unmatched junction bases: 9. The CDR3 sequence is 15 residues long. CDR3: CSARGASGRSDTQYF. As DNA, the CDR3 is TGCAGTGCCCGGGGGGCTAGCGGGAGGTCAGATACGCAGTATTTT.

This clonotype was counted a few times. The CDR3 does not end in the conserved phenylalanine or tryptophan, so this is likely a read error. The chain couples TRBV6-4 to TRBJ1-4, with 7 bases aligning to TRBD1. Trimming removed 3 bases from V and 2 bases from J; junction bases left unmatched: 6. Germline lookup yields CDR1 MRHNA and CDR2 SNTAGT. The CDR3 runs to 16 residues. CDR3 sequence reads: CASSEWRGGTNEKLFS. The DNA for the CDR3 is TGTGCCAGCAGTGAGTGGAGAGGGGGCACTAATGAAAAACTGTTTTCT.

This clonotype was seen repeatedly, ten times or more. Sequence at one end of the junction differs from germline and may be a read error. The chain uses TRBV7-7 and TRBJ2-2; D uncertain. Germline values: CDR1 SSHAT, CDR2 FNYEAQ (reference sequence). The CDR3 is made up of 15 amino acids. The CDR3 sequence: CASSLGPSDTGELFF. The CDR3 nucleotides are TGTGCTAGCAGCTTAGGCCCATCAGACACCGGGGAGCTGTTTTTT.

This clonotype occurred many times. The V call is TRBV27, the J call TRBJ1-3, with D possibly being TRBD1 (5 bases). The CDR3 totals 16 residues. V was cut by 4 bases and J by 4 bases, with 17 bases left in between. The germline V gene has CDR1 MNHEY and CDR2 SMNVEV (reference sequence). CDR3 sequence: CASSSLSLREGNTIYF. The CDR3 DNA reads as TGTGCCAGCAGTTCCCTAAGCCTCAGGGAGGGAAACACCATATATTTT.

This clonotype was seen at least ten times. The rearrangement uses TRBV2 and TRBJ2-1; no reliable D call. Germline loops: CDR1 SNHLY, CDR2 FYNNEI. The CDR3 length is 14 residues. V lost 2 bases and J lost 8, with 13 bases in between. The chain's CDR3 is CASSERTDRDEQFF. CDR3 nucleotide sequence: TGTGCCAGCAGTGAAAGGACGGACCGCGATGAGCAGTTCTTC.

This clonotype was recorded at least ten times. The chain couples TRBV6-1 to TRBJ1-3; 7 bases match TRBD1. Germline values: CDR1 MNHNS, CDR2 SASEGT. With V trimmed by 5 bases and J by 0 bases, 10 bases remained unmatched. The CDR3 contains 17 residues. The DNA for the CDR3 is TGTGCCAGCAGTTATGTGGCCGGACAGGACTCTGGAAACACCATATATTTT. Protein sequence: CASSYVAGQDSGNTIYF.

For this clonotype: Since a much larger clone is just one base distant, this may be a read error. The V and J genes are TRBV3-1 and TRBJ2-7; TRBD1 agrees at 10 bases. The CDR3 extends over 15 amino acids. CDR1 is LGHDT and CDR2 is YNNKEL in the germline V gene (reference sequence). In nucleotides, the CDR3 is TGTGCCAGCAACCAAGATGGGACAGGGGTCAACGAGCAGTGCTTC. Translation: CASNQDGTGVNEQCF.